Listed here are 30 T cell receptor beta chains from one sample, sequenced in a study of blood T cell repertoires in COVID-19. Libraries were prepared by immunoSEQ multiplex PCR; TCRdb keeps only in-frame clonotypes and omits some of them. The table lists some 190,000 clones, approximately 81% of them singletons. The sample comprised peripheral blood. The origin of the receptors is a person between 65 and 79 years old with COVID-19, enrolled during active disease.

The V call is TRBV7-9, the J call TRBJ1-2, with TRBD1 identical over 7 bases. This CDR3 contains 14 residues. Germline assignment: CDR1 SEHNR and CDR2 FQNEAQ (reference sequence). Losses at the gene ends were 7 bases for V and 2 bases for J; bases not matched to a gene: 7. The CDR3 spells CASNHRDSNYGYTF. For the CDR3, the DNA is TGTGCCAGCAACCACCGGGACAGCAACTATGGCTACACCTTC.

The J gene is TRBJ1-3, the V gene TRBV10-3; TRBD1 matches 8 bases. V shed 10 bases and J 2 bases; nucleotides not matched to a gene: 7. The CDR3 length is 14 residues. Germline values: CDR1 ENHRY, CDR2 SYGVKD. The CDR3 reads CATEQGGTGNTIYF. The DNA for the CDR3 is TGTGCCACCGAACAGGGGGGCACTGGAAACACCATATATTTT.

J is TRBJ2-5 and V is TRBV11-3; D is possibly TRBD1 (5 bases). The CDR3 is made up of 13 amino acids. V was shortened by 3 bases and J by 1 base, with 6 bases between the two germline ends. Germline V CDR1 and CDR2: SGHNT, YENEEA. Here the CDR3 DNA reads TGTGCCAGCAGCTTTGGGGCCCAAGAGACCCAGTACTTC. Amino acids: CASSFGAQETQYF.

CDR3 DNA: TGTGCCAGCAGTTACAGGGGACTAGCGGGAGGGCGGAGCACAGATACGCAGTATTTT. Its protein is CASSYRGLAGGRSTDTQYF. The rearrangement joins TRBV6-2 or TRBV6-3 to TRBJ2-3; 16 nucleotides align to TRBD2. J gave up 0 bases and V 2 bases, and 5 bases lay outside the gene matches. Germline values: CDR1 MNHEY, CDR2 SVGEGT. CDR3 length: 19 amino acids.

The chain couples TRBV5-5 to TRBJ1-5, with D possibly being TRBD1 (6 bases). V lost 4 bases, J lost 8 bases, and 13 bases lay in between. CDR3 length equals 13 residues. Looked up from germline, CDR1 is SGHKS and CDR2 is YYEKEE (reference sequence). The CDR3 DNA sequence: TGTGCCAGCAGCCTCGGGGGGGCGGAGCCCCAGCATTTT. Amino acid sequence: CASSLGGAEPQHF.

This clone was observed once. V and J are TRBV6-2 or TRBV6-3 and TRBJ2-7, with TRBD2 matching 11 bases. There are 17 residues in the CDR3. V was clipped by 0 bases and J by 5 bases; unmatched bases: 9. Germline CDR1 and CDR2: MNHEY and SVGEGT. CDR3 DNA: TGTGCCAGCAGTTACTCGGGTGCTAGCGGGAGGCTCGACGAGCAGTACTTC. Protein product: CASSYSGASGRLDEQYF.

The V gene is TRBV7-2, the J gene TRBJ2-5, with 12 nucleotides matching TRBD2. The CDR3 loop spans 16 amino acids. CDR1 is SGHTA, CDR2 FQGNSA, per germline. The trim removed 5 bases at V and 5 bases at J, leaving 9 bases unmatched. The DNA of the CDR3 is TGTGCCAGCAGCCCAACCCTAGCGGGAGGGCCCGAGACCCAGTACTTC. It codes for CASSPTLAGGPETQYF.

This sequence joins TRBV5-4 and TRBJ1-2, with TRBD1 as a possible D gene (5 bases). Germline lookup yields CDR1 SGHNT and CDR2 YYREEE (reference sequence). This CDR3 comprises 13 residues. The V end was cut by 2 bases, the J end by 4 bases, with 9 bases between. Written as DNA, the CDR3 is TGTGCCAGCAGCTTCCAGGGAACCTATGGCTACACCTTC. Encoded protein: CASSFQGTYGYTF.

This sequence joins TRBV19 and TRBJ2-1; no firm D call. The CDR3 loop spans 12 amino acids. Germline CDR1 LNHDA, CDR2 SQIVND (reference sequence). V lost 8 bases to trimming and J lost 3 bases, with 8 bases between them. The chain's CDR3 is CASSHIYNEQFF. For the CDR3, the DNA is TGTGCCAGTTCGCACATCTACAATGAGCAGTTCTTC.

This chain joins TRBV4-1 and TRBJ1-2; 9 bases are shared with TRBD1. J lost 1 base, V lost 6 bases, and 6 bases had no gene match. Germline V gives CDR1 MGHRA, CDR2 YSYEKL. This CDR3 is 15 amino acids long. Here the CDR3 DNA reads TGCGCCAGCAGACCGGGACAGGGTTTTAACTATGGCTACACCTTC. It translates to CASRPGQGFNYGYTF.

The rearrangement links TRBV4-2 to TRBJ1-4, with D hard to call. This CDR3 has 15 residues. Per the germline V gene, CDR1 is LGHNA and CDR2 is YNFKEQ. The V end was cut by 3 bases, the J end by 8 bases, with 16 bases between. CDR3 amino acids: CASSHPTDTREKLFF. CDR3 DNA sequence: TGTGCCAGCAGCCATCCCACTGATACGAGGGAAAAACTGTTTTTT.

This chain uses TRBV7-2 with TRBJ1-1; 8 nucleotides agree with TRBD1. This CDR3 comprises 14 residues. V lost 7 bases and J lost 1; bases outside the gene matches: 5. The germline V gene encodes CDR1 SGHTA and CDR2 FQGNSA. The CDR3 nucleotides read TGTGCCAGCAACCCGACAGGGGCGAACACTGAAGCTTTCTTT. Protein sequence: CASNPTGANTEAFF.

V gene TRBV30 combines with J gene TRBJ2-3; no clear D gene. Trimming left V 3 bases short and J 5 bases short, with 6 bases between. Germline lookup yields CDR1 GTSNPN and CDR2 SVGIG (reference sequence). The CDR3 spans 11 residues. In nucleotides, the CDR3 is TGTGCCTGGAGCCTACGAGATACGCAGTATTTT. Protein product: CAWSLRDTQYF.

V and J are TRBV5-1 and TRBJ2-6; D uncertain. The CDR3 totals 15 residues. The V end was cut by 0 bases, the J end by 0 bases, with 4 bases between. The germline V gene encodes CDR1 SGHRS and CDR2 YFSETQ. For the CDR3, the DNA is TGCGCCAGCAGCTTGGCTAACTCTGGGGCCAACGTCCTGACTTTC. Translating it yields CASSLANSGANVLTF.

This rearrangement joins TRBV7-3 to TRBJ2-7; 8 bases map to TRBD1. This CDR3 region has 14 residues. Germline V gives CDR1 SGHTA, CDR2 FQGTGA. J gave up 6 bases and V 5 bases, and 9 bases lay outside the gene matches. In nucleotides, the CDR3 is TGTGCCAGCAGCCTCGGACAGGGATGGGGCGAGCAGTACTTC. Translating gives CASSLGQGWGEQYF. Together with reference TRBV7-3 and TRBJ2-7, the CDR3 gives the full variable domain: GAGVSQTPSNKVTEKGKYVELRCDPISGHTALYWYRQSLGQGPEFLIYFQGTGAADDSGLPNDRFFAVRPEGSVSTLKIQRTERGDSAVYLCASSLGQGWGEQYFGPGTRLTVT.

The genes are TRBV10-3 and TRBJ2-4, with 10 bases identical to TRBD2. This CDR3 spans 19 amino acids. Trimming at V came to 6 bases and at J to 0 bases, leaving 14 bases not matched to a gene. Germline assignment: CDR1 ENHRY and CDR2 SYGVKD. For the CDR3, the DNA is TGTGCCATCAGGGGCGGGACTAGCGAGCTCCTACTAGCCAAAAACATTCAGTACTTC. It is translated as CAIRGGTSELLLAKNIQYF.

The V call is TRBV7-9, the J call TRBJ2-1; D possibly corresponds to TRBD2 (6 bases). There are 15 residues in the CDR3. Trimming cost V 0 bases and J 7 bases, with 13 bases left between them. Germline V gene data show CDR1 as SEHNR and CDR2 as FQNEAQ (reference sequence). The CDR3 region is CASSLAGSGVNEQFF. The CDR3 DNA sequence: TGTGCCAGCAGCTTAGCGGGGTCGGGGGTAAATGAGCAGTTCTTC.

The chain links TRBV30 to TRBJ1-5, with 8 bases aligning to TRBD1. This CDR3 has 13 residues. Germline V gene data show CDR1 as GTSNPN and CDR2 as SVGIG (reference sequence). V trimming: 1 base; J trimming: 5 bases; junction bases outside the gene matches: 1. Here the CDR3 DNA reads TGTGCCTGGAGTGACAGGGGGGATCAGCCCCAGCATTTT. This gives the protein CAWSDRGDQPQHF.

This chain links TRBV19 with TRBJ1-1; D call uncertain. V lost 1 base to trimming and J lost 2 bases, with 8 bases between them. Germline V gene data show CDR1 as LNHDA and CDR2 as SQIVND (reference sequence). The CDR3 is 14 amino acids. The chain's CDR3 is CASSIVAVNTEAFF. Written as DNA, the CDR3 is TGTGCCAGTAGTATAGTTGCGGTAAACACTGAAGCTTTCTTT.

The chain carries TRBV3-1 (or the pseudogene TRBV3-2) and TRBJ1-1; D may be TRBD1 (5 bases). This CDR3 region has 15 residues. Between the trimmed V and J ends, which lost 0 bases and 6 bases, there was a span of 14 bases. Germline V gene sequence: CDR1 LGHDT, CDR2 YNNKEL (reference sequence). Here the CDR3 DNA reads TGTGCCAGCAGCCAAGATTTCGATAGGGGATCTGAAGCTTTCTTT. Its translation is CASSQDFDRGSEAFF.

This chain links TRBV7-2 with TRBJ2-3; D is unresolved. Germline loops: CDR1 SGHTA, CDR2 FQGNSA. The length of the CDR3 is 15 residues. V was cut by 5 bases and J by 1 base, with 13 bases left in between. This CDR3 reads CASSLLQTRTDTQYF. The CDR3, as DNA: TGTGCCAGCAGCCTATTACAGACCCGCACAGATACGCAGTATTTT. The full variable domain, with the rest looked up from reference TRBV7-2 and TRBJ2-3, is GAGVSQSPSNKVTEKGKDVELRCDPISGHTALYWYRQSLGQGLEFLIYFQGNSAPDKSGLPSDRFSAERTGGSVSTLTIQRTQQEDSAVYLCASSLLQTRTDTQYFGPGTRLTVL.

The V and J genes are TRBV29-1 and TRBJ2-7, with 10 positions matching TRBD1. Germline lookup yields CDR1 SQVTM and CDR2 ANQGSEA. CDR3 length: 14 residues. V trimming: 1 base; J trimming: 5 bases; junction bases outside the gene matches: 5. The CDR3 DNA follows: TGCAGCGTTGAAGCTCGGGACAGGGGTAACGAGCAGTACTTC. This translates into CSVEARDRGNEQYF.

The chain links TRBV5-1 to TRBJ2-2; tentative D call: TRBD1 (7 bases). Trimming pared 4 bases from V and 2 bases from J, leaving 12 bases between. The CDR3 extends over 15 amino acids. Looked up from germline, CDR1 is SGHRS and CDR2 is YFSETQ. CDR3 sequence reads: CASSPRGDNTGELFF. The DNA of the CDR3 is TGCGCCAGCAGCCCCAGGGGGGACAACACCGGGGAGCTGTTTTTT.

This clone was found once. V and J are TRBV4-3 and TRBJ2-2; D possibly corresponds to TRBD2 (7 bases). V shed 4 bases and J shed 7 bases, with 16 bases lying between them. The CDR3 is 15 residues long. CDR1 LGHNA and CDR2 YSLEER come from the germline V gene. CDR3 coding DNA: TGCGCCAGCAGCCCCCTGGGAGGGGGTGTCGGGGAGCTGTTTTTT. Translating it yields CASSPLGGGVGELFF.

The chain has TRBV28 and TRBJ1-3; the D is unclear. With 5 bases removed from V and 4 bases from J, the gap between germline ends came to 6 bases. CDR3 size: 12 residues. The V gene's germline CDR1 is MDHEN and CDR2 SYDVKM. For the CDR3, the DNA is TGTGCCAGCAGTGCCAGGGGAAACACCATATATTTT. The encoded protein is CASSARGNTIYF.

The CDR3 region has the DNA TGTGCCAGTAGGATCGGGACAGGGGGAGAAAGTGGCTACACCTTC. As protein: CASRIGTGGESGYTF. The chain uses TRBV19 and TRBJ1-2, with 11 bases identical to TRBD1. Germline lookup yields CDR1 LNHDA and CDR2 SQIVND (reference sequence). Trimming took 6 bases from V and 7 from J; bases not matched to a gene: 10. The CDR3 spans 15 residues.

The V gene is TRBV24-1, the J gene TRBJ1-2; D gene uncertain. CDR1 is KGHDR, CDR2 SFDVKD, per germline. The CDR3 contains 14 residues. Trimming shortened V by 4 bases and J by 2 bases, and 10 bases separated the two germline ends. CDR3 in DNA: TGTGCCACCAGTGACAAGACGGAGAACTATGGCTACACCTTC. Translating it yields CATSDKTENYGYTF.

V is TRBV5-8 and J is TRBJ1-4; weak D call: TRBD1 (5 bases). V dropped 4 bases and J dropped 2 bases, with 12 bases sitting between them. This CDR3 spans 15 amino acids. The germline V gene encodes CDR1 SGHTS and CDR2 YDEGEE. The CDR3 region has the DNA TGTGCCAGCAGCCTTGGGGGGTTGACTAATGAAAAACTGTTTTTT. As protein: CASSLGGLTNEKLFF.

The V gene is TRBV3-1 (or the pseudogene TRBV3-2), the J gene TRBJ2-7; 7 bases fit TRBD2. The CDR3 length is 15 residues. V dropped 1 base and J dropped 7; count of bases not matched to a gene: 10. CDR1 LGHDT and CDR2 YNNKEL come from the germline V gene (reference sequence). CDR3 protein: CASSQANGAGEEQYF. In nucleotides, the CDR3 is TGTGCCAGCAGCCAAGCCAATGGGGCGGGAGAAGAGCAGTACTTC.

J is TRBJ1-5 and V is TRBV10-2, with D possibly being TRBD1 (6 bases). The CDR3 is made up of 12 amino acids. The germline V gene has CDR1 WSHSY and CDR2 SAAADI. V lost 10 bases and J lost 3, with 10 bases in between. This CDR3 is CATRDTNQPQHF. The CDR3 region has the DNA TGCGCCACCCGGGACACCAATCAGCCCCAGCATTTT.